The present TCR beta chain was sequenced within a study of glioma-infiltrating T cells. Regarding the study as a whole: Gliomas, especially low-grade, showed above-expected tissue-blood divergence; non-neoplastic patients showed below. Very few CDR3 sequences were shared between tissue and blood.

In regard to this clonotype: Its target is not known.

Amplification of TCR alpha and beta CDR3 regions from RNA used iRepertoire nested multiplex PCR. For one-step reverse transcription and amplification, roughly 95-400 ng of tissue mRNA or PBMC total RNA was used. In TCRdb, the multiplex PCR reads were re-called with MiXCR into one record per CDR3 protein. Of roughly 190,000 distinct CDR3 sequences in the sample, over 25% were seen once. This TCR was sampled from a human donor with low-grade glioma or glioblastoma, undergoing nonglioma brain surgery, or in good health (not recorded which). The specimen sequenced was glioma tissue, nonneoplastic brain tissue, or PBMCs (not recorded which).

The CDR3 sequence: CASSISGDEKLFF. In DNA form, the CDR3 reads TGTGCCAGTAGTATCTCAGGGGACGAAAAACTGTTTTTT. The chain is built from TRBV19 and TRBJ1-4; D possibly corresponds to TRBD1 (6 bases). Trimming took 3 bases from V and 8 from J, leaving 10 bases between them. CDR3 size: 13 residues. The germline CDR1 and CDR2 sequences are LNHDA and SQIVND (reference sequence).